This T cell receptor beta chain came from a study of T cell repertoires in cytomegalovirus infection (dated by TCRdb to between 2017 and 2020). Some background on the complete study: Recently identified HLA-C-restricted CMV epitopes, whose presentation resists viral immunomodulation, were targeted by peptide stimulations together with well-studied HLA-B-restricted epitopes. Donor HLA type was relevant to the analysis, as public TCR beta signatures indicated carriage of CMV infection together with the matching HLA type. Points the paper makes about the study in general: In both this cohort and an independent cohort of approximately 350 donors, the cumulative frequency of public TCR beta family members distinguished carriers of CMV infection plus the relevant HLA type. The ex vivo response was dominated by HLA-C-restricted CMV-specific TCR beta clonotypes, which also provided the single most frequent clonotype in two of eight donors.

What this sample's treatment or condition label stands for: in vitro stimulation with specific CMV peptide epitopes to enrich CMV-specific T cells. Including the terminal cysteine and phenylalanine, the CDR3 comprises 13 residues. Only the CDR3 portion is preserved as DNA: 39 bases, with reading frame beginning at the first base. The germline V gene (reference sequence) provides CDR1 MNHNY and CDR2 SVGAGI. V is reduced by 5 bases and J by 3 bases, leaving a spacing of 11 bases between them. As regards this clonotype: What this receptor recognizes is not known. Per-base qualities were not stored, and no clone one base away is much larger.

The data were produced on an Illumina HiSeq 1500. TCRdb itself trimmed the public reads at Q25 with fastp, ran MiXCR and retained productive beta chains. Entries are consolidated by CDR3 protein sequence, retaining the most common genes and DNA. This sample is represented by roughly 570,000 distinct CDR3 sequences; 40% of them were singletons. The top ten constitute around 48% of the sample. The clonotype comes from a human donor in good health (CMV status not recorded). Some clones in this sample may be carry-over from other donors' samples. The chain was built from TRBV6-6 and TRBJ2-7; a tentative D match to TRBD1 spans 5 bases. The sample here was cultured PBMCs, taken from culture after CMV antigen stimulation. This receptor carries the CDR3 CASSLREDYEQYF. The nucleotides are TGTGCCAGCAGTCTCAGGGAAGACTACGAGCAGTACTTC.